This TCR beta chain derives from a study of blood T cells in healthy people across ages. Study-level findings and limits: Getting older went along with TCR beta diversity per million T cells dropping roughly linearly. Both naive CD4+ cell counts and diversity were greater in long-lived donors than in aged donors.

This clonotype occurred a few times. Antigen unknown. Donors were healthy Caucasian individuals from Russia aged about 6 to 90. Isolation per sample recovered at least 6 million PBMCs. CDR1 and CDR2 (germline): SGHNT, YENEEA. The CDR3 has 12 residues. Trimming stripped 5 bases from V and 3 bases from J, with 7 bases between. A second about 7 to 11 cycle PCR used barcoded and J-beta primers. TCRdb ran MiXCR on the 5' RACE reads and lists one entry per CDR3 protein. Here the sample spans about 730,000 distinct CDR3 sequences, approximately 39% being singletons. This rearrangement joins TRBV11-3 to TRBJ2-5, with D unresolved. This sequence originates from a woman aged 60-70 years in good health. Sequenced: blood. The CDR3 is CASSRSEETQYF. The CDR3 coding sequence is TGTGCCAGCAGCCGGTCCGAAGAGACCCAGTACTTC.